The T cell receptor beta chain described here comes from a study of blood T cell repertoires in COVID-19. Study background: The origin of the acute and convalescent COVID-19 samples was the United States, Italy and Spain. T cells, B-cell-depleted T cells, or PBMCs provided the cDNA or gDNA that served as material.

Original processing methods: Estimated nucleated cell counts came from reference gene primer amplification. Libraries were prepared by immunoSEQ multiplex PCR; TCRdb keeps only in-frame clonotypes and omits some of them. That table furnishes V, J and clone size, whereas the DNA furnished D and trimming. This repertoire shows about 490,000 clones, 75% to 90% found once; its top ten account for approximately 3.4%. Germline V gene data show CDR1 as SGHRS and CDR2 as YFSETQ. The CDR3 is 15 residues long. The ends were cut back, 5 bases at V and 0 bases at J, with 12 bases in the middle. As concerns this clone: Other DNA sequences from this sample encode an identical CDR3 as well.

The TCR originated in a human donor in a cohort sampled during active COVID-19. The chain is built from TRBV5-1 and TRBJ1-3; the D gene is possibly TRBD1 (5 bases). Sequences were obtained from peripheral blood. The CDR3 loop reads CASSLAGISGNTIYF. The CDR3 DNA reads TGCGCCAGCAGTCTTGCAGGGATCTCTGGAAACACCATATATTTT.